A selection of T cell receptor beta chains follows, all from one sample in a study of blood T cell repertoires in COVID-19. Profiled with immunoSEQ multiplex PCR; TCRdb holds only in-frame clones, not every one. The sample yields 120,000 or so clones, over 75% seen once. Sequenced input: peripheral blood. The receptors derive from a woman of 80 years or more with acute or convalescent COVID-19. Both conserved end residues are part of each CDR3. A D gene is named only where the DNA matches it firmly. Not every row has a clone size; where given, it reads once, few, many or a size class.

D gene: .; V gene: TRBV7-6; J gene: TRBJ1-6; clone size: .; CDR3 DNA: TGTGCCAGCAGTTGGGGCGCGGCCCAAAGCTCCTATAATTCACCCCTCCACTTT; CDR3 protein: CASSWGAAQSSYNSPLHF
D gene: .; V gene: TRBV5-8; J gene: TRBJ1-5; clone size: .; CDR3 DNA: TGTGCCAGCAGCCCCAGGGGATTGTTCCAGCCCCAGCATTTT; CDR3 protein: CASSPRGLFQPQHF
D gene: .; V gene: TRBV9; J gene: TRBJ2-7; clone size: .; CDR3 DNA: TGTGCCAGCAGCGTAGCTTTTGAGGGCGTCTACGAGCAGTACTTC; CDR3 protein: CASSVAFEGVYEQYF
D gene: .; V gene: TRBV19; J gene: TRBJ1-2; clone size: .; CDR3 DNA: TGTGCCAGTAGAGTCGGGAACTATGGCTACACCTTC; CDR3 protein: CASRVGNYGYTF
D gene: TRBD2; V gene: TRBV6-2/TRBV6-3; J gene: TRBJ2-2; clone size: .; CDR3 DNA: TGTGCCAGCAGTTACTCGACGGGGGGGCACGGGGAGCTGTTTTTT; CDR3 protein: CASSYSTGGHGELFF
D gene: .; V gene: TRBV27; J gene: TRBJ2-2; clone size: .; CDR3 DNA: TGTGCCAGCAGTTTATTTTCACTCTACACCGGGGAGCTGTTTTTT; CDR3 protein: CASSLFSLYTGELFF
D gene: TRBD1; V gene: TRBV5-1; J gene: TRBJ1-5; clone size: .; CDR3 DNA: TGCGCCAGCAGCTTGGAGGGGACAGGGGGTCAGCCCCAGCATTTT; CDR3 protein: CASSLEGTGGQPQHF
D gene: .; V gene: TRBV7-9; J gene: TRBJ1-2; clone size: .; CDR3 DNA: TGTGCCAGCACACGCTGGACCGGACAGAAAAACTATGGCTACACCTTC; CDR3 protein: CASTRWTGQKNYGYTF
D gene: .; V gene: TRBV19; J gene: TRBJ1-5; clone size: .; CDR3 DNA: TGTGCCAGTAGTTCGGGGGACAATCAGCCCCAGCATTTT; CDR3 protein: CASSSGDNQPQHF
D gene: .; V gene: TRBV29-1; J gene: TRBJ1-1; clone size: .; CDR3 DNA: TGCAGCGCTTTACTAACCGGGACACGGACTGAAGCTTTCTTT; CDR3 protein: CSALLTGTRTEAFF
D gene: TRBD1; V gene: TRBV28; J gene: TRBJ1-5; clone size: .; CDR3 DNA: TGTGCCAGCCGCGGACAGGGTGGCAATCAGCCCCAGCATTTT; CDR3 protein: CASRGQGGNQPQHF
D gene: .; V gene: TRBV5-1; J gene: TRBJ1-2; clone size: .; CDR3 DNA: TGCGCCAGCAGCCCTACCTCGGCAGGGGACTATGGCTACACCTTC; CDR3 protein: CASSPTSAGDYGYTF
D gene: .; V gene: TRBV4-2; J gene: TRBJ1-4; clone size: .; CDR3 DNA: TGTGCCAGCAGCCAAACAGGAGATGAAAAACTGTTTTTT; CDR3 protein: CASSQTGDEKLFF
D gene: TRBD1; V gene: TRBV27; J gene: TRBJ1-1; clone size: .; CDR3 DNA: TGTGCCAGCAGCCGACAGGGGGCTTTCATGAACACTGAAGCTTTCTTT; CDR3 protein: CASSRQGAFMNTEAFF
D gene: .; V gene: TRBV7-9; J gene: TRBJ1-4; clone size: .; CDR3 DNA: TGTGCCAGCAATAAGGGGGAGGAAAAACTGTTTTTT; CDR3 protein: CASNKGEEKLFF
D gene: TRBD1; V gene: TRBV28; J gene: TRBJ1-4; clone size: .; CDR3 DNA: TGTGCCAGCAGAACGACAGGGCGGTACGAAAAACTGTTTTTT; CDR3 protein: CASRTTGRYEKLFF
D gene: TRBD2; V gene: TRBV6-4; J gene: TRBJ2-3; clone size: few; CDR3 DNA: TGTGCCAGCAGTATACACGGGGGGGCGGGGACAGATACGCAGTATTTT; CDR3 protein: CASSIHGGAGTDTQYF
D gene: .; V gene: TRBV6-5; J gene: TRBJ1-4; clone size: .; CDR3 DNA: TGTGCCAGCAGCGAGGAGGGTGAAAAACTGTTTTTT; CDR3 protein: CASSEEGEKLFF
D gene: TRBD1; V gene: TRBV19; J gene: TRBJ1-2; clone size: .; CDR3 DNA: TGTGCCAGTAGTACGACAGGGACGGGCTACACCTTC; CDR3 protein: CASSTTGTGYTF
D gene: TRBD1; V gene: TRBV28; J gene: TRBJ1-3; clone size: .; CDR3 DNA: TGTGCCAGCAGTTTATACAATTCAGGGGGCTCTGGAAACACCATATATTTT; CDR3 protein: CASSLYNSGGSGNTIYF
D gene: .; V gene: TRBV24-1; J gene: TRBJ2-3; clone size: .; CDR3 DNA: TGTGCCACTATGGACAGCTCCCTCGGAGATACGCAGTATTTT; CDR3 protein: CATMDSSLGDTQYF
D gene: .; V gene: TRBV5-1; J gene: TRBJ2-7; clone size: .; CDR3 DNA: TGCGCCAGCAGCTTGCCCGGACAGGGAGGGAAGCAGTACTTC; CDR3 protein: CASSLPGQGGKQYF
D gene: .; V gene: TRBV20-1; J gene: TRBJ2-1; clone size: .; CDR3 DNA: TGCAGTGCTAGTAGGGGCCTAAGGGGCAATGAGCAGTTCTTC; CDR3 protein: CSASRGLRGNEQFF
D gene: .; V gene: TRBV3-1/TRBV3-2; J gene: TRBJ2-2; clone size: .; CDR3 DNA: TGTGCCAGCAGGCGCTTCCTCACCGGGGAGCTGTTTTTT; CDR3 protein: CASRRFLTGELFF
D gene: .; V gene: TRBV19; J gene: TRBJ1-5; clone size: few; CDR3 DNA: TGTGCCAGTAGTATTGCGGGACCCCGAGGGGATCAGCCCCAGCATTTT; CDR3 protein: CASSIAGPRGDQPQHF
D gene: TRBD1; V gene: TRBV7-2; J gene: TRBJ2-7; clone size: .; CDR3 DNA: TGTGCCAGCAGCTTTGGGACAGGGCCGTACGAGCAGTACTTC; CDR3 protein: CASSFGTGPYEQYF
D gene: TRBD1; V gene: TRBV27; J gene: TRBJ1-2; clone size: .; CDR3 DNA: TGTGCCAGCAGCCGAGGAAACCAGGGGGCTACAGGTGGCTACACCTTC; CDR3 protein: CASSRGNQGATGGYTF
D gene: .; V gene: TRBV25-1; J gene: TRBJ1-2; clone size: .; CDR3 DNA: TGTGCCAGCAGTGAATCCGGGAGATACTATGGCTACACCTTC; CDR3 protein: CASSESGRYYGYTF
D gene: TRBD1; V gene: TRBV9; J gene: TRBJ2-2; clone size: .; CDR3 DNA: TGTGCCAGCAGCGTAGCCCCGAGACAGGGTAACACCGGGGAGCTGTTTTTT; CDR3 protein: CASSVAPRQGNTGELFF
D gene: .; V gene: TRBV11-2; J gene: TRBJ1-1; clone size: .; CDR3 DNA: TGTGCCAGCAGCTTACGGTACTCTGGGCCGAACACTGAAGCTTTCTTT; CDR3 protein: CASSLRYSGPNTEAFF
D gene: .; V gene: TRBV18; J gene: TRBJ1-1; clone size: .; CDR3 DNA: TGTGCCAGCTCACCAGGACGGGGCACTGAAGCTTTCTTT; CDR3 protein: CASSPGRGTEAFF
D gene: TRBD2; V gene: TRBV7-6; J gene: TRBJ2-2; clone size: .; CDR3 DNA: TGTGCCAGCAGCTTAGTCTCGGGACTAGCGGGGACCGCGAACACCGGGGAGCTGTTTTTT; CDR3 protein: CASSLVSGLAGTANTGELFF
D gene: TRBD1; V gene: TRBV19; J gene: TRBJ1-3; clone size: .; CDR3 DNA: TGTGCCAGTAGTACCGGGGGACAGCGAGGAAACACCATATATTTT; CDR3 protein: CASSTGGQRGNTIYF
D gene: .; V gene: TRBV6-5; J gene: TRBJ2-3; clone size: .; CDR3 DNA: TGTGCCAGCACTCAGCAGGGGCAGGGAGATACGCAGTATTTT; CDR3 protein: CASTQQGQGDTQYF
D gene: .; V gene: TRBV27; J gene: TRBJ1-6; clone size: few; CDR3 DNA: TGTGCCAGCAGTTTTGGAGGGGATTCACCCCTCCACTTT; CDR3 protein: CASSFGGDSPLHF
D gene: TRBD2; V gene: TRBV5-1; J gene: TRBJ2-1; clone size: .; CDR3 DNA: TGCGCCAGCAGCTTAGGGACTAGCGGGGGTCCGGGGTTCTTC; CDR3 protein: CASSLGTSGGPGFF
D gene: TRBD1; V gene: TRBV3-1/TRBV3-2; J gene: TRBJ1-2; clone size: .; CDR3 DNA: TGTGCCAGCAGCCAGGCCGGGACAGGGGACTATGGCTACACCTTC; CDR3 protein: CASSQAGTGDYGYTF
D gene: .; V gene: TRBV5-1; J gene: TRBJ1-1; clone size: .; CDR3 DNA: TGCGCCAGCAGCCCGAGAGGGCCAATGAACACTGAAGCTTTCTTT; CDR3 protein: CASSPRGPMNTEAFF
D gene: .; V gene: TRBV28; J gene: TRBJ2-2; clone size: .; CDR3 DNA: TGTGCCAGCAGTCCCGCGGGGGCCCTCGGCGGGGAGCTGTTTTTT; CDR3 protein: CASSPAGALGGELFF
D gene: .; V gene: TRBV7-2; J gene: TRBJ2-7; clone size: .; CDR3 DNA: TGTGCCAGCAGCTTAGTACAGAGCTACGAGCAGTACTTC; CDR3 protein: CASSLVQSYEQYF